The T cell receptor (beta chain) under discussion was sequenced for a study of T cell responses to AZD1222 COVID-19 vaccine. Study-wide background: Combined were second doses at about 4 or about 12 weeks. Study-level findings and limits: Nearly half of spike-specific TCRs reportedly target unmutated variant regions. There were mostly white British donors and more females than males, and clonal diversity was possibly underestimated. Spike regions recognized by vaccine-associated CD4 TCRs spanned the protein, led by 160-218 and 743-854.

On this clone: Its matching antigen is unknown.

Sequencing used immunoSEQ multiplex PCR; TCRdb keeps in-frame clones, though not all of them. The table has about 160,000 clones, about nine tenths seen once. Germline CDR1 and CDR2: SGDLS and YYNGEE. Trimming removed 2 bases from V and 4 bases from J, with 16 bases in between. The CDR3 length is 17 residues. The material sequenced was peripheral blood, taken on day 0 of AZD1222 vaccination. The sequence came from an adult in good health. The chain has TRBV9 and TRBJ1-6; D may be TRBD1 (5 bases). The CDR3 protein is CASSVGSRAGYNSPLHF. DNA of the CDR3: TGTGCCAGCAGCGTCGGATCAAGGGCAGGGTATAATTCACCCCTCCACTTT.